Here is one T cell receptor (beta chain) with its context. In nominal health when sampled, donors likely had unrecorded immune exposures nonetheless. These data originate in a study of cytomegalovirus exposure and HLA in healthy donors. Germline CDR1 reads KGHSH; CDR2 reads LQKENI. The V and J ends lost 3 bases and 0 bases respectively, with 12 bases between them. The length of the CDR3 is 16 residues. PCR involved 60 Vbeta and 13 Jbeta primers. Profiled with immunoSEQ multiplex PCR; TCRdb holds only in-frame clones, not every one. In the table there are 90,000 to 150,000 clones, around 80% of which are singletons.

The source of this sequence is a female donor in good health and CMV-seronegative. The chain employs TRBV18 and TRBJ1-3; no definite D call. The sample consisted of PBMCs. CDR3 protein: CASSPVRGLSGNTIYF. The CDR3 DNA reads as TGTGCCAGCTCACCGGTTCGAGGGCTCTCTGGAAACACCATATATTTT.